The sequence of this T cell receptor beta chain was determined in a study of blood T cell repertoires in COVID-19. The table came from immunoSEQ multiplex PCR; TCRdb's copy has only in-frame clones and leaves some out. The sample consists of about 210,000 clones, 90% of them appearing once. Trimming stripped 4 bases from V and 5 bases from J, with 15 bases between. Germline V gives CDR1 LNHDA, CDR2 SQIVND (reference sequence). The CDR3 runs 15 residues. Specimen: PBMCs or T cells enriched from blood (not recorded which). The chain combines TRBV19 with TRBJ1-5, with D perhaps matching TRBD1 (6 bases). This sequence originates from a man aged 25-45 years who had recovered from COVID-19. CDR3 sequence (DNA): TGTGCCAGTAGTAGGTGGGACATAAACGATCAGCCCCAGCATTTT. The encoded protein is CASSRWDINDQPQHF.